One sample yielded the 17 T cell receptor beta chains listed below, sequenced in a study of T cells in Graves' hyperthyroidism and ophthalmopathy. Amplified TCR beta CDR3 regions came from RNA transcripts. During a first-round RT-PCR of the TCR CDR3, the HTBI primer set was used. In TCRdb, the multiplex PCR reads were re-called with MiXCR into one record per CDR3 protein. The table records 300,000 to 450,000 distinct CDR3 sequences, 15% to 17% of them present only once. Source material: blood. Receptors originate from a woman aged 18-29 years with Graves' hyperthyroidism that later progressed to Graves' ophthalmopathy.

As for this clonotype: The CDR3 does not close with the conserved phenylalanine or tryptophan, likely indicating a read error. The J gene is TRBJ2-5, the V gene TRBV5-1; 10 bases match TRBD2. Germline trimming cut 5 bases from V and 5 bases from J; bases unmatched to any gene: 12. CDR1 and CDR2 from the germline V gene are SGHRS and YFSETQ. There are 16 residues in the CDR3. The CDR3 DNA is TGCGCCAGCAGAATGTCAGCGGGAGGGCCCCAGGAGACCCAGTACCTC. Protein sequence: CASRMSAGGPQETQYL.

This clonotype came up many times. V gene TRBV28 combines with J gene TRBJ2-3; D unresolved. Germline lookup yields CDR1 MDHEN and CDR2 SYDVKM. V lost 6 bases and J lost 5, with 15 bases in between. This CDR3 contains 14 residues. As DNA, the CDR3 is TGTGCCAGCAGGCCTCCCTCATCGGTAGATACGCAGTATTTT. It codes for CASRPPSSVDTQYF.

This clonotype was seen at least ten times. The chain employs TRBV27 and TRBJ1-2; D is possibly TRBD1 (5 bases). Germline CDR1 MNHEY, CDR2 SMNVEV (reference sequence). This CDR3 is built from 16 residues. Between the trimmed V and J ends, which lost 0 bases and 4 bases, there was a span of 15 bases. The CDR3 nucleotides read TGTGCCAGCAGTTTATCCGGGCAGGGAGGCGGCTATGGCTACACCTTC. Translation: CASSLSGQGGGYGYTF.

At least ten counts were recorded for this clonotype. J is TRBJ2-5 and V is TRBV12-3 or TRBV12-4; D is uncertain. The CDR3 consists of 13 residues. With 6 bases removed from V and 3 bases from J, the gap between germline ends came to 11 bases. CDR3 coding DNA: TGTGCCAGCAGCCTAACCCCCAAAGAGACCCAGTACTTC. The encoded protein is CASSLTPKETQYF.

Many counts were recorded for this clonotype. The V call is TRBV27, the J call TRBJ2-3; a weak D match, TRBD1 (5 bases). V lost 2 bases, J lost 0 bases, and 9 bases lay in between. This CDR3 has 15 amino acids. Germline V gene data show CDR1 as MNHEY and CDR2 as SMNVEV (reference sequence). The CDR3 region is CASSLRQLSTDTQYF. CDR3 nucleotide sequence: TGTGCCAGCAGTTTACGACAGCTCAGCACAGATACGCAGTATTTT.

This clonotype was seen at least ten times. The J gene is TRBJ2-7, the V gene TRBV2; 7 bases agree with TRBD1. The CDR3 length is 12 residues. Germline-derived CDR1 and CDR2 are SNHLY and FYNNEI. Trimming cost V 4 bases and J 6 bases; bases outside gene matches: 3. The chain's CDR3 is CASSVTGAEQYF. CDR3 nucleotide sequence: TGTGCCAGCAGTGTTACAGGGGCCGAGCAGTACTTC.

This clonotype appeared many times. V and J are TRBV12-3 or TRBV12-4 and TRBJ1-2, with 7 positions matching TRBD1. V dropped 5 bases and J dropped 7; count of bases not matched to a gene: 16. The CDR3 sequence is 16 residues long. CDR3 region: CASSPLLDRSLSGYTF. DNA of the CDR3: TGTGCCAGCAGTCCGCTTCTGGACAGGTCGCTGAGTGGCTACACCTTC.

This clonotype was seen repeatedly, ten times or more. The chain links TRBV2 to TRBJ1-1, with 8 bases matching TRBD1. Germline V gene lookup returns CDR1 SNHLY and CDR2 FYNNEI. The CDR3 runs to 16 residues. V shed 6 bases, J shed 3 bases, and the junction held 12 bases outside the gene matches. The CDR3 DNA reads TGTGCCAGCAGGGGCCTACAGGGGGTGAAGGACACTGAAGCTTTCTTT. This encodes CASRGLQGVKDTEAFF.

The genes are TRBV20-1 and TRBJ2-7; 7 bases line up with TRBD1. V dropped 4 bases and J dropped 0; count of bases not matched to a gene: 9. The CDR3 sequence is 15 residues long. Germline V gene lookup returns CDR1 DFQATT and CDR2 SNEGSKA (reference sequence). The CDR3, as DNA: TGCAGTGCTACCGGTGGGGCAGGGGGCTCCTACGAGCAGTACTTC. This codes for CSATGGAGGSYEQYF.

This clonotype came up many times. The rearrangement links TRBV27 to TRBJ2-1; no clear D gene. Per the germline V gene, CDR1 is MNHEY and CDR2 is SMNVEV (reference sequence). This CDR3 is built from 18 residues. With 9 bases removed from V and 9 bases from J, the gap between germline ends came to 33 bases. The CDR3 nucleotides read TGTGCCAGTTCCGGGCCGGACGCTGGGTCCGAGGACCCAAGTGAGCAGTTCTTC. It specifies CASSGPDAGSEDPSEQFF.

V usage is TRBV11-3 and J usage is TRBJ2-1; tentative D call: TRBD1 (5 bases). The CDR3 spans 14 residues. Trimming took 5 bases from V and 2 from J, leaving 10 bases between them. Germline CDR1 and CDR2: SGHNT and YENEEA. The CDR3 is CASSRGFAYNEQFF. In nucleotides, the CDR3 is TGTGCCAGCAGCAGGGGTTTCGCCTACAATGAGCAGTTCTTC.

The chain links TRBV18 to TRBJ2-1; D uncertain. V was shortened by 5 bases and J by 4 bases, with 9 bases between the two germline ends. The CDR3 is made up of 13 amino acids. Germline assignment: CDR1 KGHSH and CDR2 LQKENI. The chain's CDR3 is CASSSTNYNEQFF. The DNA of the CDR3 is TGTGCCAGCTCATCAACCAATTACAATGAGCAGTTCTTC.

This clonotype was seen only a few times. The chain joins TRBV15 to TRBJ2-5; D is unclear. Germline V CDR1 and CDR2: LNHNV, YYDKDF (reference sequence). Trimming pared 0 bases from V and 4 bases from J, leaving 12 bases between. The CDR3 sequence is 15 residues long. The CDR3 region has the DNA TGTGCCACCAGCAGAGATAGTTTAGTAGCAGAGACCCAGTACTTC. Amino acid sequence: CATSRDSLVAETQYF.

The sample holds many counts of this clonotype. V is TRBV12-3 or TRBV12-4 and J is TRBJ1-3; TRBD1 is a possible D gene (5 bases). V gave up 10 bases and J gave up 0 bases, with 25 bases separating them. This CDR3 is built from 18 residues. CDR3 region: CATRTGRRYLPSGNTIYF. CDR3 coding DNA: TGTGCCACTCGGACGGGGCGGCGGTACCTTCCCTCTGGAAACACCATATATTTT.

This clonotype has just a few counts. The genes are TRBV2 and TRBJ2-7; 16 nucleotides agree with TRBD2. This CDR3 is 16 amino acids long. Looked up from germline, CDR1 is SNHLY and CDR2 is FYNNEI. V lost 2 bases to trimming and J lost 6 bases; unmatched junction nucleotides: 4. CDR3 DNA: TGTGCCAGCAGTGAAACCGGGACTAGCGGGAGGGGCGAGCAGTACTTC. Translating it yields CASSETGTSGRGEQYF.

This clonotype was observed many times. The J gene is TRBJ2-7, the V gene TRBV6-1; 11 bases fit TRBD2. CDR3 length: 16 residues. V was clipped by 6 bases and J by 0 bases; unmatched bases: 7. Germline CDR1 MNHNS, CDR2 SASEGT. CDR3 nucleotide sequence: TGTGCCAGCAGAAAGCCACTAGCGGGGGCCTCCTACGAGCAGTACTTC. Protein product: CASRKPLAGASYEQYF.

This clonotype was detected many times. This chain links TRBV7-2 with TRBJ2-3, with D uncertain. The CDR3 is 16 residues long. Germline CDR1 and CDR2: SGHTA and FQGNSA. The V end was cut by 5 bases, the J end by 4 bases, with 19 bases between. DNA of the CDR3: TGTGCCAGCAGCCCCCTCCGGACGAAAGCCGCAGATACGCAGTATTTT. Translated, it gives CASSPLRTKAADTQYF. Full variable domain (missing parts from reference TRBV7-2 and TRBJ2-3): GAGVSQSPSNKVTEKGKDVELRCDPISGHTALYWYRQSLGQGLEFLIYFQGNSAPDKSGLPSDRFSAERTGGSVSTLTIQRTQQEDSAVYLCASSPLRTKAADTQYFGPGTRLTVL.